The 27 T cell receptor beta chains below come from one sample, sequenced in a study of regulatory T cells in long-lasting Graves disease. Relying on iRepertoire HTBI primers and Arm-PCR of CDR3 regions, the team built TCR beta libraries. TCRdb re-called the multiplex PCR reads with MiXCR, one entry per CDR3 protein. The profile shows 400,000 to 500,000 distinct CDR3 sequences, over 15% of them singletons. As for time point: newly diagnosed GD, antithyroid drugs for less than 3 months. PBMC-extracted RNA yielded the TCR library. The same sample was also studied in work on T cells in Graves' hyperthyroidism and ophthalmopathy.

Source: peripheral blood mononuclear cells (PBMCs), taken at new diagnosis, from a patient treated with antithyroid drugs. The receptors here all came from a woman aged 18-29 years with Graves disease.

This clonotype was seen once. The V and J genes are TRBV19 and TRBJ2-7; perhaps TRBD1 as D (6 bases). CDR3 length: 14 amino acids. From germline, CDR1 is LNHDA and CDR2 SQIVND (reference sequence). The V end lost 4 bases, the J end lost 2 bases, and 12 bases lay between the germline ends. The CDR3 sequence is CASSTATGTYEQYF. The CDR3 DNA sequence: TGTGCCAGTAGTACCGCGACAGGAACCTACGAGCAGTACTTC. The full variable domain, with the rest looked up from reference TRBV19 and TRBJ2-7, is DGGITQSPKYLFRKEGQNVTLSCEQNLNHDAMYWYRQDPGQGLRLIYYSQIVNDFQKGDIAEGYSVSREKKESFPLTVTSAQKNPTAFYLCASSTATGTYEQYFGPGTRLTVT.

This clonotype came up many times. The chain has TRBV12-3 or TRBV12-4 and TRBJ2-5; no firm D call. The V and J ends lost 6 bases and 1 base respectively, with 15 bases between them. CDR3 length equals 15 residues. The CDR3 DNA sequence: TGTGCCAGCAGCAAGTGGGGTTTTGGCCAAGAGACCCAGTACTTC. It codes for CASSKWGFGQETQYF.

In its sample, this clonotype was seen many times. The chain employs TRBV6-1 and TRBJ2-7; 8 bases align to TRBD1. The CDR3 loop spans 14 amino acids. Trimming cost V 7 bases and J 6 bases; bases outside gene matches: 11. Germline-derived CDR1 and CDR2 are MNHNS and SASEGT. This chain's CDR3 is CASTGQGDWGEQYF. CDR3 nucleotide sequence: TGTGCCAGCACCGGACAGGGCGATTGGGGCGAGCAGTACTTC.

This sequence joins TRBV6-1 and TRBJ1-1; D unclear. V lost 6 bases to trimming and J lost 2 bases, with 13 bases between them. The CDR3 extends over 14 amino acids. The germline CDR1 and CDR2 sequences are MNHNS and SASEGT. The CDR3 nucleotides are TGTGCCAGCAGCCACGATTACGTCAACACTGAAGCTTTCTTT. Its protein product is CASSHDYVNTEAFF.

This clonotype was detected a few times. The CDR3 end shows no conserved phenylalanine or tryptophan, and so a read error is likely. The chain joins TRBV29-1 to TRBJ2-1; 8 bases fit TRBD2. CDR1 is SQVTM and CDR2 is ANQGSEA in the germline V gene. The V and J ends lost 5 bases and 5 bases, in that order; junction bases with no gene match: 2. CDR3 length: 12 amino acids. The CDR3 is CSVSGGNNEQFS. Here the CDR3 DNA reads TGCAGCGTTAGCGGGGGAAACAATGAGCAGTTCTCC.

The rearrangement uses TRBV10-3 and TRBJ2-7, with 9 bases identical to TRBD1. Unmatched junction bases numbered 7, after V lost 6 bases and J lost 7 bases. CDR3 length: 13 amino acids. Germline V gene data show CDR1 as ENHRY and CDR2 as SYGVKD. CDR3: CAIRSGTGLEQYF. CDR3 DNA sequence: TGTGCCATCAGGTCCGGGACAGGGTTGGAGCAGTACTTC.

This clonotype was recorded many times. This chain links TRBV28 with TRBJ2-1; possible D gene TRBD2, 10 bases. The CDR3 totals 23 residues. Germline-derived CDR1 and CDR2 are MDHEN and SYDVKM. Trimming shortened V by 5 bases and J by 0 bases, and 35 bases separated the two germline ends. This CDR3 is CASSPGTGRLAGDFPPSYNEQFF. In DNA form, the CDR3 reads TGTGCCAGCAGTCCCGGGACAGGGCGTCTAGCGGGAGATTTTCCCCCCTCCTACAATGAGCAGTTCTTC.

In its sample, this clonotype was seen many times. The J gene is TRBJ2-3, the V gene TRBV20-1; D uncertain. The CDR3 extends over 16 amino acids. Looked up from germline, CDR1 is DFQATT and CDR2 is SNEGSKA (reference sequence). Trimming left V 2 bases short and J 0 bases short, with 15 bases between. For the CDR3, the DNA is TGCAGTGCTAGACCCTCCCGGCCCTACAGCACAGATACGCAGTATTTT. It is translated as CSARPSRPYSTDTQYF.

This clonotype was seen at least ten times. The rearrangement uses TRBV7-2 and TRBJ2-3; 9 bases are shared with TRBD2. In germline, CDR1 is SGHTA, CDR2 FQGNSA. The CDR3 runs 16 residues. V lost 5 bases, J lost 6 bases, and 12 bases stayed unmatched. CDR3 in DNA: TGTGCCAGCAGCCCTATCTTTAGCGGGAGTGGGGATACGCAGTATTTT. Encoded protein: CASSPIFSGSGDTQYF.

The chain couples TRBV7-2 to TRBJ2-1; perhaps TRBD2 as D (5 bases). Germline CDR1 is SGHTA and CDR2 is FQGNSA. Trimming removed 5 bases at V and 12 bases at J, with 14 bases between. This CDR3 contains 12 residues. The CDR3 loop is CASSPAEHGQFF. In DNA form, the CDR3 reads TGTGCCAGCAGCCCAGCGGAGCATGGGCAGTTCTTC.

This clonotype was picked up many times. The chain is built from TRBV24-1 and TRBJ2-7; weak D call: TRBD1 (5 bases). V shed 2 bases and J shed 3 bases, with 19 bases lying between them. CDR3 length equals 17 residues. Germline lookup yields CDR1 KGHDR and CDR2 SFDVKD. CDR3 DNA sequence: TGTGCCACCAGTGATTCGACTCCTCAGGGCTCTGTCTACGAGCAGTACTTC. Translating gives CATSDSTPQGSVYEQYF.

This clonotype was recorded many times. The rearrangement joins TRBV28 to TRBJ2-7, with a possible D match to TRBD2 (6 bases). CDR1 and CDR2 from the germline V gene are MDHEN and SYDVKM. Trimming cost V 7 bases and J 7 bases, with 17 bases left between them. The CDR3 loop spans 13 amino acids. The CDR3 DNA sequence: TGTGCCAGCATTTCTGGAGGGAGTAAAGAGCAGTACTTC. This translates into CASISGGSKEQYF.

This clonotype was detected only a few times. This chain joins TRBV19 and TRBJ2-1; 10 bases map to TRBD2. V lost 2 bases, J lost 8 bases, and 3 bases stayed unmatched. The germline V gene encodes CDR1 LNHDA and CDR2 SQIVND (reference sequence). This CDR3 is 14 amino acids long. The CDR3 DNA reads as TGTGCCAGTAGTATACCTAGCGGGAGCCATGAGCAGTTCTTC. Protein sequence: CASSIPSGSHEQFF.

The CDR3 sequence: CASSVELMGDTEAFF. In nucleotides, the CDR3 is TGTGCCAGCAGCGTAGAATTAATGGGGGACACTGAAGCTTTCTTT. The chain joins TRBV9 to TRBJ1-1; TRBD1 is a possible D gene (5 bases). This CDR3 is built from 15 residues. Germline-derived CDR1 and CDR2 are SGDLS and YYNGEE. The V end was cut by 0 bases, the J end by 3 bases, with 12 bases between.

CDR3 residues: CASSFNSEAFF. DNA of the CDR3: TGCGCCAGCAGCTTTAACTCTGAAGCTTTCTTT. The V gene is TRBV5-1, the J gene TRBJ1-1; D gene unclear. The CDR3 runs to 11 residues. Looked up from germline, CDR1 is SGHRS and CDR2 is YFSETQ. V gave up 2 bases and J gave up 6 bases, with 5 bases separating them.

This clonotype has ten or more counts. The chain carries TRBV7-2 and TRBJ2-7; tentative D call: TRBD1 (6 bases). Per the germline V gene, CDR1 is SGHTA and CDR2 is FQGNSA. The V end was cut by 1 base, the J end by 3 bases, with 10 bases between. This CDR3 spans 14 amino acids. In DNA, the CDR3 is TGTGCCAGCAGCTTAGTCACAGGGAGCTACGAGCAGTACTTC. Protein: CASSLVTGSYEQYF. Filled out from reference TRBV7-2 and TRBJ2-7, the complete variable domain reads GAGVSQSPSNKVTEKGKDVELRCDPISGHTALYWYRQSLGQGLEFLIYFQGNSAPDKSGLPSDRFSAERTGGSVSTLTIQRTQQEDSAVYLCASSLVTGSYEQYFGPGTRLTVT.

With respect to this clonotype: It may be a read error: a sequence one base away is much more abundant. The chain's CDR3 is CARRTEYGDVGYEQYF. CDR3 DNA: TGTGCCAGAAGGACGGAATATGGAGATGTAGGCTACGAGCAGTACTTC. The chain recombines TRBV6-2 or TRBV6-3 with TRBJ2-7; D is undetermined. The CDR3 extends over 16 amino acids. Looked up from germline, CDR1 is MNHEY and CDR2 is SVGEGT. Trimming removed 9 bases at V and 3 bases at J, with 24 bases between.

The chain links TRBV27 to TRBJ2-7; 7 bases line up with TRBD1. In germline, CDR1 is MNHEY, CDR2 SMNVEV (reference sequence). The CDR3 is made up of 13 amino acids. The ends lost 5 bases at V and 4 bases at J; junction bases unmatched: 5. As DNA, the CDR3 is TGTGCCAGCAGTCGCCCAGGGGGATACGAGCAGTACTTC. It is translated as CASSRPGGYEQYF.

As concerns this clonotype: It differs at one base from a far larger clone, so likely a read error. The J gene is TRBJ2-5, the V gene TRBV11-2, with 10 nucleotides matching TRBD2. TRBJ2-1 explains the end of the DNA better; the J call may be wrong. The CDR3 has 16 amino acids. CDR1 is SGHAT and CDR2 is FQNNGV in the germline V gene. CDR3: CAGSPRLAGSYNEQFF. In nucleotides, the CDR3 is TGTGCCGGCAGCCCGAGACTAGCGGGTTCCTACAATGAGCAGTTCTTC.

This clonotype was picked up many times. The CDR3 loop reads CASSLTSGRVNEQYF. The CDR3 nucleotides are TGTGCCAGCAGCTTAACTAGCGGGAGGGTCAACGAGCAGTACTTC. The gene calls are TRBV7-3 and TRBJ2-7; 11 bases match TRBD2. Looked up from germline, CDR1 is SGHTA and CDR2 is FQGTGA. V shed 0 bases, J shed 5 bases, and the junction held 3 bases outside the gene matches. The CDR3 totals 15 residues.

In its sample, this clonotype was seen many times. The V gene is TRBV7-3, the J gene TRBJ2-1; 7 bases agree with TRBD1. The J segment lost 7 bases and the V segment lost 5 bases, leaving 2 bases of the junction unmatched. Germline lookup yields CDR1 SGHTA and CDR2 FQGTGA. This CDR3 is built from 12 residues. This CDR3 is CASSRDRNEQFF. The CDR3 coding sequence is TGTGCCAGCAGCCGGGACAGAAATGAGCAGTTCTTC. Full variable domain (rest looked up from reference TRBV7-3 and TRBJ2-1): GAGVSQTPSNKVTEKGKYVELRCDPISGHTALYWYRQSLGQGPEFLIYFQGTGAADDSGLPNDRFFAVRPEGSVSTLKIQRTERGDSAVYLCASSRDRNEQFFGPGTRLTVL.

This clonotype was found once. The CDR3 nucleotides are TGTGCCACACCGGACAGGAACCATAACTATGGCTACACCTTC. This sequence encodes CATPDRNHNYGYTF. V gene TRBV28 combines with J gene TRBJ1-2; 7 bases are shared with TRBD1. The CDR3 contains 14 residues. J gave up 1 base and V 10 bases, and 9 bases lay outside the gene matches. CDR1 MDHEN and CDR2 SYDVKM come from the germline V gene.

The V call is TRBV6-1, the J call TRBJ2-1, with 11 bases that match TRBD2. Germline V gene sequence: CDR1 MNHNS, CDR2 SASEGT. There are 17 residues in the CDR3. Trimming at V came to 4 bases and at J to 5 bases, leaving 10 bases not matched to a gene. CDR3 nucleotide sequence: TGTGCCAGCAGTGGATATGTAGCGGGAGGGGAAAACAATGAGCAGTTCTTC. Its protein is CASSGYVAGGENNEQFF.

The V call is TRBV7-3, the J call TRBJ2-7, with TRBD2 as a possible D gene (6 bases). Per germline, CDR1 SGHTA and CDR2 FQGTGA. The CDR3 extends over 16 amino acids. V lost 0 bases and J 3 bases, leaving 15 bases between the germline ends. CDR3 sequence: CASSLTRPGASYEQYF. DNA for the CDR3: TGTGCCAGCAGCTTAACTAGGCCGGGAGCTAGCTACGAGCAGTACTTC.

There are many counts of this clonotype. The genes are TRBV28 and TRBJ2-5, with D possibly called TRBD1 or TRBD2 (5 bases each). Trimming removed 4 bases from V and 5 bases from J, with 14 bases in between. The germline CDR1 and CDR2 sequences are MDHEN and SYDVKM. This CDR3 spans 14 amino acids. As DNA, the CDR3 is TGTGCCAGCAGTTCGGGGCTTGAATTTGAGACCCAGTACTTC. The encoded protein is CASSSGLEFETQYF.

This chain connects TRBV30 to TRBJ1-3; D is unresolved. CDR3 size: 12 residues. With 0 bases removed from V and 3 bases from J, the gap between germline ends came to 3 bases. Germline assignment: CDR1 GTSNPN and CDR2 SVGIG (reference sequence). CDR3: CAWSVGGNTIYF. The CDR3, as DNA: TGTGCCTGGAGTGTAGGTGGAAACACCATATATTTT.

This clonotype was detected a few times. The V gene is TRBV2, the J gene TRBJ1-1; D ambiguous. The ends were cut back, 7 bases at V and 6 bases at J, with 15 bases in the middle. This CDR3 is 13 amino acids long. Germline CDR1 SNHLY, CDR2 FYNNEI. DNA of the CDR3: TGTGCCAGCACCCTGGACGGCCATCCTGAAGCTTTCTTT. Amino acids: CASTLDGHPEAFF.